These T cell receptor beta chains were read from a single sample in a study of regulatory T cells in long-lasting Graves disease. TCRdb re-analysed the multiplex PCR reads in MiXCR, keeping a single row per CDR3 protein. The sample lists approximately 470,000 distinct CDR3 sequences; 20% were seen once. Sequencing used peripheral blood mononuclear cells (PBMCs), obtained when the disease was refractory, from a patient treated with antithyroid drugs. The receptors shown here come from a female donor with Graves disease. Each CDR3 is given with its conserved first and last residue. The D gene is left open where the match is weak. Expanded clones get a size class; other rows say once, few or many, or leave the size out.

>TRBV2|TRBJ1-1|NA|many
TGTGCCAGCAGTCCCCACAGGACCTTGGGCACTGAAGCTTTCTTT
CASSPHRTLGTEAFF
>TRBV19|TRBJ2-7|NA|few
TGTGCCAGTAGTGAGAATGGCTACGAGCAGTACTTC
CASSENGYEQYF
>TRBV12-3/TRBV12-4|TRBJ1-2|NA|few
TGTGCCAGCAGTGAGGACATAAACTATAGCTACACCTTC
CASSEDINYSYTF
>TRBV25-1|TRBJ2-5|NA|NA
TGTGCCAGCAGTGAGTTAAGGTCCCCCAACCGGGAGACCCAGTACTTC
CASSELRSPNRETQYF
>TRBV12-3/TRBV12-4|TRBJ1-4|NA|many
TGTGCCAGCAGTCCGGAAGTTGCAACTAATGAAAAACTGTTTTTT
CASSPEVATNEKLFF
>TRBV20-1|TRBJ2-3|TRBD1|NA
TGCAGTGCCATGAGGGACAGGGGGCATTTAGATACGCAGTATTTT
CSAMRDRGHLDTQYF
>TRBV6-2/TRBV6-3|TRBJ2-7|NA|few
TGTGCCAGCAGTTACGACGGGTGGTACTTC
CASSYDGWYF
>TRBV2|TRBJ1-5|NA|many
TGTGCCAGCAGTGAAGGTAGGCAGTCGCGGCCCCAGCATTTT
CASSEGRQSRPQHF
>TRBV5-1|TRBJ2-7|TRBD2|few
TGCGCCAGCAGCTTGAGTAAAGCGGGAGTCCCCTACGAGCAGTACTTC
CASSLSKAGVPYEQYF
>TRBV14|TRBJ1-1|NA|few
TGTGCCAGCAGCTCTGGCAGGACTGAAGCTTTCTTT
CASSSGRTEAFF
>TRBV30|TRBJ1-6|TRBD1|NA
TGTGCCTGGATCGGGACAGGGGGAAATTCACCCCTCCACTTT
CAWIGTGGNSPLHF
>TRBV10-2|TRBJ2-7|TRBD1|few
TGCGCCAGCAGTGAGATTCACAGGGGGTTTTACGAGCAGTACTTC
CASSEIHRGFYEQYF
>TRBV7-7|TRBJ2-4|TRBD2|NA
TGTGCTAGCAGCTCAATCGGGGGGGCAGGTGAAGGTTTAGGCATTCAGTACTTC
CASSSIGGAGEGLGIQYF
>TRBV27|TRBJ1-5|NA|NA
TGTGCCAGCAGTTCCATTGAAGGGGTGAATCAGCCCCAGCATTTT
CASSSIEGVNQPQHF
>TRBV10-3|TRBJ2-2|TRBD1|NA
TGTGCCATCACCCCCGGGACAGAAACCGGGGAGCTGTTTTTT
CAITPGTETGELFF
>TRBV20-1|TRBJ2-7|TRBD2|many
TGCAGTGCGGACTTAGCGGGCAGGACCTACGAGCAGTACTTC
CSADLAGRTYEQYF
>TRBV5-1|TRBJ2-7|NA|NA
TGCGCCAGCAGCTCGGGTTTAGGGCCGGCGGGCTACGAGCAGTACTTC
CASSSGLGPAGYEQYF
>TRBV7-3|TRBJ1-6|NA|NA
TGTGCCAGCAGCTTATTCCCTGGCAAAAATTCACCCCTCCACTTT
CASSLFPGKNSPLHF
>TRBV3-1|TRBJ1-2|NA|NA
TGTGCCAGCAGCCAATTTACAGGTCATAGGAATGGCTACACCTTC
CASSQFTGHRNGYTF
>TRBV19|TRBJ2-1|NA|NA
TGTGCCAGTAGTCCGATGACCGACTACAATGAGCAGTTCTTC
CASSPMTDYNEQFF
>TRBV6-1|TRBJ2-7|TRBD1|NA
TGTGCCAGCAGTGTCTCAGGGGGCCCCTACGAGCAGTACTTC
CASSVSGGPYEQYF
>TRBV15|TRBJ2-5|NA|many
TGTGCCACCAGCAGAGATTCCCACAGGCAAGAGACCCAGTACTTC
CATSRDSHRQETQYF
>TRBV30|TRBJ1-5|NA|many
TGTGCCTGGGAGGGAGGGGTTCAGCCCCAGCATTTT
CAWEGGVQPQHF
>TRBV7-8|TRBJ2-7|NA|many
TGTGCCAGCAGCTTACAAAGAGGACAGCCCTACGAGCAGTACTTC
CASSLQRGQPYEQYF
>TRBV12-3/TRBV12-4|TRBJ1-1|NA|many
TGTGCCAGCAGTTGGATGGGCACTGAAGCTTTCTTT
CASSWMGTEAFF
>TRBV28|TRBJ1-5|TRBD1|few
TGTGCCAGCAGTTTAATCATTACAGGGGAAAATCAGCCCCAGCATTTT
CASSLIITGENQPQHF
>TRBV30|TRBJ1-2|NA|many
TGTGCCCGTGTAGGACCCCAGGACAGACTAACCTATGGCTACACCTTC
CARVGPQDRLTYGYTF
>TRBV5-1|TRBJ2-7|TRBD1|many
TGCGCCAGCAGCTTGGGCGGGACAGGGTTCGACGAGCAGTACTTC
CASSLGGTGFDEQYF
>TRBV6-2/TRBV6-3|TRBJ2-5|NA|many
TGTGCCAGCAGTTACGGTCCCCCTGACCTAAACCGGGAGACCCAGTACTTC
CASSYGPPDLNRETQYF
>TRBV9|TRBJ1-4|NA|few
TGTGCCAGCAGCGTAGGGCCGGGAGCAACTAATGAAAAACTGTTTTTT
CASSVGPGATNEKLFF
>TRBV14|TRBJ2-7|NA|few
TGTGCCAGCAGCCAAGAACAGTACGAGCAGTACTTC
CASSQEQYEQYF
>TRBV20-1|TRBJ2-1|TRBD2|NA
TGCAGTGTTGTTTCGACGACTAGCGGGAGGGCCTACAATGAGCAGTTCTTC
CSVVSTTSGRAYNEQFF
>TRBV6-1|TRBJ2-2|TRBD2|many
TGTGCCAGCAGCCCCTCCCGGGGGGGGCAGGACACCGGGGAGCTGTTTTTT
CASSPSRGGQDTGELFF
>TRBV16|TRBJ1-4|NA|few
TGTGCCAGCAGCCCGGGGGGCAAACTGTTTTTT
CASSPGGKLFF
>TRBV7-2|TRBJ2-7|TRBD2|few
TGTGCCAGCAGCTTAGAGTGGACTAGCGGGAACGAGCAGTACTTC
CASSLEWTSGNEQYF
>TRBV29-1|TRBJ2-5|TRBD2|many
TGCAGCGTTGTGGCGGGGGTAGGCAAGACCCAGTACTTC
CSVVAGVGKTQYF
>TRBV30|TRBJ1-1|NA|many
TGTGCCTGGAAACTACAGGGCGTCACTGAAGCTTTCTTT
CAWKLQGVTEAFF
>TRBV10-1|TRBJ2-7|NA|many
TGCGCCAGCACCATGACCGGCGAGCAGTACTTC
CASTMTGEQYF